The clone carrying this TCR beta chain was recorded at least ten times. Its antigen is undetermined. The germline V gene has CDR1 SGHVS and CDR2 FQNEAQ. The CDR3 extends over 15 amino acids. Trimming shortened V by 5 bases and J by 0 bases, and 13 bases separated the two germline ends. This sample is part of a study of T cells in Graves' hyperthyroidism and ophthalmopathy. Study-wide context: Peripheral blood draws took place at initial diagnosis, ahead of any treatment. Study findings and constraints: Blood samples included most of the expanded thyroid clonotypes exceeding 0.001. Ophthalmopathy was predicted by the model a median of roughly 6 months ahead of onset.

Amplification yielded TCR beta CDR3 regions, with RNA transcripts as the source. With the HTBI primer set, the TCR CDR3 went through a first round of RT-PCR. TCRdb ran MiXCR on the multiplex PCR reads and lists one entry per CDR3 protein. This table has under 700,000 distinct CDR3 sequences, about a sixth appearing once. The diagnoses drew upon clinical symptoms, serum thyroxine and TRAb, thyroid ultrasound and orbital computed tomography. V gene TRBV7-8 combines with J gene TRBJ1-1; a weak D match, TRBD1 (6 bases). Sequenced input: blood. The source of this sequence is a woman between 18 and 30 years old with Graves' hyperthyroidism. CDR3 bases: TGTGCCAGCAGCACGCAGGGGAACATGAACACTGAAGCTTTCTTT. This sequence encodes CASSTQGNMNTEAFF. The full variable domain, with the rest looked up from reference TRBV7-8 and TRBJ1-1, is GAGVSQSPRYKVAKRGQDVALRCDPISGHVSLFWYQQALGQGPEFLTYFQNEAQLDKSGLPSDRFFAERPEGSVSTLKIQRTQQEDSAVYLCASSTQGNMNTEAFFGQGTRLTVV.